This TCR beta chain stems from a study of blood T cell repertoires in COVID-19. About the study: Whether acute or convalescent, the COVID-19 samples came from the United States, Italy and Spain. The analysed material was cDNA or gDNA that came from T cells, B-cell-depleted T cells, or PBMCs.

The CDR3 is 17 residues long. After removal of 2 bases from V and 5 bases from J, the junction contained 10 bases not matched to a gene. Per the germline V gene, CDR1 is SNHLY and CDR2 is FYNNEI. Original handling: It was from reference gene primer amplification that nucleated cell counts were estimated. TCRdb's table, derived via immunoSEQ multiplex PCR, lists solely in-frame clones and lacks some. Clone size and V and J calls were adopted from that table, with D and trimming inferred from the DNA. The repertoire consists of around 320,000 clones, with almost 85% occurring once and the leading ten covering 6% to 9%.

V gene TRBV2 combines with J gene TRBJ2-1; 9 nucleotides match TRBD1. Sequences were obtained from peripheral blood. This TCR was sampled from a human donor in a cohort sampled during active COVID-19. The CDR3 sequence: CASSEWATGGIDNEQFF. In DNA, the CDR3 is TGTGCCAGCAGTGAATGGGCAACAGGGGGCATTGACAATGAGCAGTTCTTC.